Sequencing of this TCR beta chain was carried out in a study of CD8+CD57+ T cells in acquired aplastic anemia (dated by TCRdb to 2017 to 2018). A note on the overall study: DNA extracted from sorted CD4+ and CD8+ cells had a mean of around 3.3 ug, with a range of about 0.2 to 30 ug. Healthy donor samples averaged about 10 million reads for CD4+ and under 12 million for CD8+ cells.

Genomic DNA was used as template for profiling of TCR beta VDJ combinations and CDR3 sequences. TCR repertoire sequencing was run on an Illumina HiSeq 2000. On the study's bioinformatics: Repertoire assessment relied on Simpson's diversity index, CDR3 size and DJ length profiles, and TRBV/TRBJ rearrangement plots. Whichever DNA sequence was most abundant in the deep sequencing data was defined as the immunodominant clone. CDR3 amino acid sequences were screened for sharing across subjects and compared with published repertoires and the VDJdb database. The raw public reads went through TCRdb reprocessing: fastp at Q25, MiXCR clone calling, in-frame beta chains kept. Rows with one shared CDR3 protein collapse into an entry with the most common genes and DNA. The V and J calls, along with clone size, are taken from TCRdb and not from the paper's own processing. The sample table contains some 120,000 distinct CDR3 sequences; only one count was recorded for 48% of them. The top ten clonotypes cover about 2.7% of the sample.

This clonotype has ten or more counts. The antigen it recognizes is unknown. Base qualities are not at hand, and no much larger clone is one base apart. In this study, sorted CD4+ and CD8+ T cells from the blood of healthy subjects and of severe aplastic anemia patients had their TCR repertoires deep-sequenced. Ficoll-Paque density gradient centrifugation was used to isolate peripheral blood mononuclear cells. Before DNA extraction, CD4+ and CD8+ T cells were sorted with FACS or magnetic beads. Study-wide conclusions, independent of this receptor: Roughly 30 CD8+ CDR3 sequences were found to be shared between patients and controls, but these sequences appeared to be highly expressed in patients and within the immunodominant clones of the patients. Between patients and healthy controls, no significant difference in CD8+ Simpson's diversity was found (P=0.060).

Its CDR3 holds 16 amino acids, cysteine through phenylalanine. Only the CDR3 region is kept as DNA, spanning 48 bases read in frame from base 1. According to the germline V gene, CDR1 reads SGHRS and CDR2 reads YFSETQ. Germline trimming: 0 bases from V, 4 bases from J; junction bases outside gene matches: 8. Sequencing input: sorted CD4+, CD8+, or CD8+CD57+ T cells (not recorded which) from PBMCs. In this chain, TRBV5-1 is recombined with TRBJ2-3, and TRBD2 aligns with 7 junction nucleotides. This TCR came from a human donor in good health, serving as a control. The CDR3 is CASSLVPGGSADTQYF. The DNA sequence follows: TGCGCCAGCAGCTTGGTACCGGGGGGTAGTGCAGATACGCAGTATTTT.